This note documents a single TCR beta chain sequence. This sample stems from a study of shared clonotypes between healthy human individuals. At the level of the study: Donors had three CD4 naive, three CD4 memory, two CD8 naive and one CD8 memory plate apiece.

As defined, naive CD8 cells were CD45RO-negative and positively selected for CCR7, with terminally differentiated effector memory CD45RA+ cells excluded. Within Nashville, Tennessee resided all donors, each a Caucasian adult. CDR3 size: 13 residues. Germline V gives CDR1 SGHDN, CDR2 FVKESK. V shed 6 bases and J 5 bases; nucleotides not matched to a gene: 3. Clones were read by immunoSEQ multiplex PCR, and TCRdb kept only the in-frame ones, dropping some. Among millions of clones, about 92% were seen once, and the ten largest hold more than 1.5%. The sample consisted of naive CD8+ T cells from PBMCs. The gene calls are TRBV14 and TRBJ2-5; 10 positions match TRBD1. This TCR came from a man between 18 and 35 years old in good health. Some clones in this sample may be carry-over from other donors' samples. Here the CDR3 reads CASRKTGGETQYF. The CDR3 region has the DNA TGTGCCAGCAGGAAGACAGGGGGCGAGACCCAGTACTTC.